These T cell receptor beta chains were read from a single sample in a study of yellow fever vaccine responses in identical twins. TCRdb itself ran the RT-PCR reads through MiXCR, one entry per CDR3 protein. The sample lists about 18,000 distinct CDR3 sequences, roughly two thirds occurring once. The source material was T cells from blood (PBMCs), unsorted or a sorted subset (not recorded which), sampled before or after yellow fever vaccination (not recorded which). The receptors here all came from a woman in her late teens or twenties who received the yellow fever vaccine. The CDR3 runs from the conserved cysteine through the conserved F or W. Each record gives: clone size, J gene, D gene, V gene, CDR3 DNA, CDR3 protein. A D gene is named only where the DNA matches it firmly. Not every row has a clone size; where given, it reads once, few, many or a size class.

- TRBJ2-1 - TRBV20-1 TGCAGCCCATGGAACGATGAGCAGTTCTTC CSPWNDEQFF
- TRBJ2-1 TRBD1 TRBV7-6 TGTGCCAGCAGCTTCGGCGTGGGGACAGGGACCTACAATGAGCAGTTCTTC CASSFGVGTGTYNEQFF
few TRBJ2-1 TRBD1 TRBV5-1 TGCGCCAGCAGTCAGGGACAGAACATCAATGAGCAGTTCTTC CASSQGQNINEQFF
few TRBJ1-3 TRBD1 TRBV11-3 TGTGCCAGCAGCCCCCGCGGGACAGGGTTGTCTGACACCATATATTTT CASSPRGTGLSDTIYF
- TRBJ1-4 - TRBV12-3/TRBV12-4 TGTGCCAGCAGCCGCAGCGGGAAAACTAATGAAAAACTGTTTTTT CASSRSGKTNEKLFF
- TRBJ1-5 - TRBV20-1 TGCAGTTCCCGCGGAGGACATAATAGCAATCAGCCCCAGCATTTT CSSRGGHNSNQPQHF
- TRBJ1-2 - TRBV11-3 TGTGCCAGCAGCTTTGAGGGGGGGGCGCGGGGCTATGGCTACACCTTC CASSFEGGARGYGYTF
- TRBJ2-7 - TRBV11-3 TGTGCCAGCAGTCGGACAGAACTATCCTACGAGCAGTACTTC CASSRTELSYEQYF
few TRBJ2-3 TRBD2 TRBV12-3/TRBV12-4 TGTGCCAGCAGTTTCCTAGCGGGAGCCCCAGATACGCAGTATTTT CASSFLAGAPDTQYF
- TRBJ1-4 - TRBV20-1 TGCAGTGCTAGAGATCCCCTGAATGAAAAACTGTTTTTT CSARDPLNEKLFF
- TRBJ2-3 - TRBV18 TGTGCCAGCTCCCCAGGTCCGACAGGCACAGATACGCAGTATTTT CASSPGPTGTDTQYF
- TRBJ2-7 - TRBV11-1 TGTGCCAGCAGCCTAGCTTGGTCCTACGAGCAGTACTTC CASSLAWSYEQYF
- TRBJ2-1 - TRBV4-1 TGCGCCAGCAGATCTCTCCTGGGTAGTTTTGATGAGCAGTTCTTC CASRSLLGSFDEQFF
- TRBJ2-6 - TRBV15 TGTGCCACCAGCAGAGATCAGGGGTCTGGGGCCAACGTCCTGACTTTC CATSRDQGSGANVLTF
- TRBJ2-2 - TRBV5-1 TGCGCCAGCAGCTTGTGGGAACGCGATTACACCGGGGAGCTGTTTTTT CASSLWERDYTGELFF
few TRBJ2-1 - TRBV10-3 TGTGCCATCAGTGAGGGGGGACTCTACAATGAGCAGTTCTTC CAISEGGLYNEQFF
- TRBJ2-1 TRBD1 TRBV20-1 TGCAGTGTACAGGGGTCCACCTACAATGAGCAGTTCTTC CSVQGSTYNEQFF
few TRBJ1-1 - TRBV6-1 TGTGCCAGCAGTAGCATCCGTGGTACTGAAGCTTTCTTT CASSSIRGTEAFF
- TRBJ1-6 TRBD1 TRBV7-6 TGTGCCAGCAGCCGTAGACAGGGGTTTAATTCACCCCTCCACTTT CASSRRQGFNSPLHF
- TRBJ1-2 - TRBV3-1 TGTGCCAGCAGCCAAGGCGCCGTCAGCTATGGCTACACCTTC CASSQGAVSYGYTF
- TRBJ1-1 - TRBV12-3/TRBV12-4 TGTGCCAGCAGTTTAGCGACTGAAGCTTTCTTT CASSLATEAFF
- TRBJ2-1 - TRBV10-1 TGCGCCAGCAGTGAGTTCAGGGGTGGTGAGCAGTTCTTC CASSEFRGGEQFF
- TRBJ2-5 TRBD2 TRBV5-4 TGTGCCAGCAGCTTGGAAGCGGGAGTCCAAGAGACCCAGTACTTC CASSLEAGVQETQYF